This is a list of T cell receptor beta chains from one sample in a study of blood T cell repertoires in COVID-19. Method: immunoSEQ multiplex PCR; TCRdb's copy keeps in-frame clones and lacks some. The sample includes about 170,000 clones, around 83% of them seen just once. Sample: peripheral blood. All receptors derive from a woman in her 70s who had recovered from COVID-19. Each CDR3 is given with its conserved first and last residue. The D gene is left open where the match is weak. Size is stated for part of the rows, as once, few or many counts, or as a class when the clone is expanded.

size	J	V	D	DNA	CDR3
once	TRBJ2-3	TRBV2	NA	TGTGCCAGCAGGAGGGGGGGAGATACGCAGTATTTT	CASRRGGDTQYF
once	TRBJ2-7	TRBV7-9	NA	TGTGCCAGCAGCGCCACCCAGGTCCCCTACGAGCAGTACTTC	CASSATQVPYEQYF
NA	TRBJ2-3	TRBV2	NA	TGTGCCAGCACCAGCTGGGGGCCCACTAGCACAGATACGCAGTATTTT	CASTSWGPTSTDTQYF
NA	TRBJ1-2	TRBV6-5	TRBD1	TGTGCCAGCAGTTACGGGACAGGAGATTATGGCTACACCTTC	CASSYGTGDYGYTF
NA	TRBJ1-4	TRBV6-5	NA	TGTGCCAGCGGAGCGGCGAGACCGATAAATGAAAAACTGTTTTTT	CASGAARPINEKLFF
NA	TRBJ2-5	TRBV7-6	TRBD2	TGTGCCAGCAGCCCCCTGGCTAGCGGGATGAGGTACCAAGAGACCCAGTACTTC	CASSPLASGMRYQETQYF
NA	TRBJ1-2	TRBV6-5	TRBD1	TGTGCCAGCACCCGACAGGGTGGTGGCTACACCTTC	CASTRQGGGYTF
NA	TRBJ2-2	TRBV28	TRBD1	TGTGCCAGCAGGGTGGACAGGGGGAGGACCGGGGAGCTGTTTTTT	CASRVDRGRTGELFF
NA	TRBJ2-7	TRBV6-5	NA	TGTGCCAGCAGCCGAGACTACGAGCAGTACTTC	CASSRDYEQYF
NA	TRBJ2-4	TRBV11-2	NA	TGTGCCAGCAGCTTTCCTACCCTACAGGTAGCCAAAAACATTCAGTACTTC	CASSFPTLQVAKNIQYF
NA	TRBJ1-1	TRBV2	NA	TGTGCCAGCAGCGGACAGACCAGAAGCACTGAAGCTTTCTTT	CASSGQTRSTEAFF
NA	TRBJ2-1	TRBV11-1	TRBD2	TGTGCCAGCAGCTTGAGGCTAGCGGGAGCCTACAATGAGCAGTTCTTC	CASSLRLAGAYNEQFF
NA	TRBJ2-1	TRBV7-3	NA	TGTGCCAGCAGCTTATCCCGAGGGCCGGGGAATGAGCAGTTCTTC	CASSLSRGPGNEQFF
NA	TRBJ2-1	TRBV5-4	TRBD2	TGTGCCAGCAGCTTGTTTCCTAGCGGGAGGAATGAGCAGTTCTTC	CASSLFPSGRNEQFF
NA	TRBJ2-7	TRBV5-8	TRBD1	TGTGCCAGCCGGGACAGGGGGATTTACGAGCAGTACTTC	CASRDRGIYEQYF
NA	TRBJ2-7	TRBV7-9	NA	TGTGCCAGCAGCTTACTGGGGGGCTCCTACGAGCAGTACTTC	CASSLLGGSYEQYF
NA	TRBJ2-1	TRBV7-3	NA	TGTGCCAGCAGCCCCCGAGGAACCTACAATGAGCAGTTCTTC	CASSPRGTYNEQFF
NA	TRBJ2-2	TRBV4-1	TRBD2	TGCGCCAGCAGCCACAGACTAGCGGGGGGATCGGCTGGGGAGCTGTTTTTT	CASSHRLAGGSAGELFF
NA	TRBJ1-2	TRBV28	NA	TGTGCCACCACCCGAGCGGCGGGGGGGGCAGGGCTTTATGGCTACACCTTC	CATTRAAGGAGLYGYTF
NA	TRBJ2-5	TRBV5-4	TRBD2	TGTGCCAGCAGCTTGGGTTCCCTAGCGGGGGGGGGAGAGACCCAGTACTTC	CASSLGSLAGGGETQYF
NA	TRBJ2-3	TRBV20-1	NA	TGCAGTGCTGGTCGGGCAGATACGCAGTATTTT	CSAGRADTQYF
NA	TRBJ1-4	TRBV7-2	NA	TGTGCCAGCAGCTTAGCGGGGGAGGCGGGGGAAAAACTGTTTTTT	CASSLAGEAGEKLFF
NA	TRBJ2-1	TRBV7-3	TRBD2	TGTGCCAGCAGCGTTAGCGGGAGGAGCTCCTACAATGAGCAGTTCTTC	CASSVSGRSSYNEQFF
once	TRBJ1-1	TRBV7-3	NA	TGTGCCAGCAGCTTAACGCGGCAGTCTGAAGCTTTCTTT	CASSLTRQSEAFF
NA	TRBJ2-5	TRBV24-1	NA	TGTGCCACCAGTGCTGGGGCGGTGGAGACCCAGTACTTC	CATSAGAVETQYF
NA	TRBJ1-2	TRBV5-8	NA	TGTGCCAGCAGCTTCCGGGGGAGTGGGTATGGCTACACCTTC	CASSFRGSGYGYTF
NA	TRBJ2-5	TRBV6-5	NA	TGTGCCAGCAGGCCACAGGGGCGGGGGGAGGAGACCCAGTACTTC	CASRPQGRGEETQYF
NA	TRBJ1-4	TRBV29-1	NA	TGCAGCGTCCGCCCCCTGGGGGGTGAAAAACTGTTTTTT	CSVRPLGGEKLFF
NA	TRBJ1-2	TRBV18	NA	TGTGCCAGCTCACCGACCCAGGGTACCTACTATGGCTACACCTTC	CASSPTQGTYYGYTF
NA	TRBJ2-7	TRBV11-3	NA	TGTGCCAGCAGCTTAAGGGGGGGCTACGAGCAGTACTTC	CASSLRGGYEQYF
NA	TRBJ1-2	TRBV9	NA	TGTGCCAGCAGCATAACAGGAAAGGGGGAATATGGCTACACCTTC	CASSITGKGEYGYTF
once	TRBJ2-3	TRBV7-2	NA	TGTGCCAGCAGCCGGGGGGCCTCCGATAACACAGATACGCAGTATTTT	CASSRGASDNTDTQYF
NA	TRBJ2-1	TRBV19	TRBD2	TGTGCCAGTAATCGCGGGGGGCCCGGGCAGGGAGCCGGCAATGAGCAGTTCTTC	CASNRGGPGQGAGNEQFF
NA	TRBJ2-1	TRBV19	NA	TGTGCCACTTCTTTTCACAATGAGCAGTTCTTC	CATSFHNEQFF
NA	TRBJ1-2	TRBV4-2	NA	TGTGCCAGCAGCCGAGACAGGACTTCTAACTATGGCTACACCTTC	CASSRDRTSNYGYTF
NA	TRBJ1-4	TRBV5-8	NA	TGTGCCAGCAGCCTCGCGGGACTTAATGAAAAACTGTTTTTT	CASSLAGLNEKLFF
NA	TRBJ1-5	TRBV12-3/TRBV12-4	NA	TGTGCCAGCACCAAGGACAGCCATCAGCCCCAGCATTTT	CASTKDSHQPQHF
NA	TRBJ1-2	TRBV14	NA	TGTGCCAGCAGCCAAGAAGTTCCGGGGTATGGGGGCTACACCTTC	CASSQEVPGYGGYTF
NA	TRBJ2-1	TRBV12-3/TRBV12-4	NA	TGTGCCAGCAGTTTTGGTGGTGGACTAGAGCAGTTCTTC	CASSFGGGLEQFF
NA	TRBJ1-4	TRBV19	NA	TGTGCCAGTAGTTCCCAGGGCGGGGCTAATGAAAAACTGTTTTTT	CASSSQGGANEKLFF
NA	TRBJ1-2	TRBV6-6	NA	TGTGCCAGCAGTCCCCCTTCCGTCCGGTTCCTCAACTATGGCTACACCTTC	CASSPPSVRFLNYGYTF
once	TRBJ2-3	TRBV7-9	TRBD2	TGTGCCAGCAGCCTCGCGGGAGGCGCAGATACGCAGTATTTT	CASSLAGGADTQYF
once	TRBJ1-1	TRBV2	TRBD1	TGTGCCAGCAGTGGGCAGGGGGCCGCTGAAGCTTTCTTT	CASSGQGAAEAFF
NA	TRBJ2-7	TRBV4-3	NA	TGCGCCAGCAGCCAGGGACACTCACCTGGGTACGAGCAGTACTTC	CASSQGHSPGYEQYF
NA	TRBJ2-7	TRBV7-2	TRBD2	TGTGCCAGCAGCTTGCGGCTAGCGGGAGGCCATAGGAGCTCCTACGAGCAGTACTTC	CASSLRLAGGHRSSYEQYF
NA	TRBJ2-7	TRBV9	TRBD2	TGTGCCAGCAGCACGGGACTAGCGGGGCCCTACGAGCAGTACTTC	CASSTGLAGPYEQYF
NA	TRBJ1-1	TRBV5-1	NA	TGCGCCAGCAGCTTGGAGTCGGTGAACACTGAAGCTTTCTTT	CASSLESVNTEAFF
NA	TRBJ2-7	TRBV29-1	TRBD2	TGCAGCGTTGAACCTGCCCCCCATGCGGGAGGTACCTACGAGCAGTACTTC	CSVEPAPHAGGTYEQYF
NA	TRBJ1-2	TRBV10-2	TRBD1	TGCGCCAGCAGTGGCCCGGGACAGGGGGCCCCTAGCTACACCTTC	CASSGPGQGAPSYTF
NA	TRBJ1-5	TRBV14	NA	TGTGCCAGCAGCCTCACGAGGAATCAGCCCCAGCATTTT	CASSLTRNQPQHF
NA	TRBJ2-3	TRBV5-1	TRBD2	TGCGCCAGCAGCTTGGTGTTAGCGGGAGGGCCAAGCCCAGATACGCAGTATTTT	CASSLVLAGGPSPDTQYF
NA	TRBJ2-1	TRBV3-1/TRBV3-2	TRBD2	TGTGCCAGCAGCCAGGGACTACCTTATGAGCAGTTCTTC	CASSQGLPYEQFF
NA	TRBJ1-2	TRBV4-1	NA	TGCGCCAGCAGCCAGACGGACAGTGCGAACTATGGCTACACCTTC	CASSQTDSANYGYTF
NA	TRBJ2-5	TRBV5-1	TRBD2	TGCGCCAGCAGCCCCGGGACTAGAGGGGAGACCCAGTACTTC	CASSPGTRGETQYF